The rows below give T cell receptor beta chains drawn from one sample of a study of human T cells and chemical hapten exposure. TCRdb re-called the RACE reads with MiXCR, one entry per CDR3 protein. The data hold about 120,000 distinct CDR3 sequences, with approximately 10% observed a single time. The sequencing here drew on whole blood, taken in connection with sensitization to the hapten diphenylcyclopropenone (DPC). These receptors all stem from a woman aged 45-59 years with alopecia areata. Some clones in this sample may be carry-over from other donors' samples. The CDR3 runs from the conserved cysteine through the conserved F or W. A D gene is named only where the DNA matches it firmly. Clone size is stated in some rows and not others, as once, few, many or a class when expanded.

clone_size: many; v_call: TRBV29-1; d_call: TRBD1; j_call: TRBJ2-3; cdr3_aa: CSVATGAADTQYF; cdr3_nt: TGCAGCGTTGCGACAGGGGCAGCAGATACGCAGTATTTT
clone_size: few; v_call: TRBV7-2; d_call: .; j_call: TRBJ2-3; cdr3_aa: CASSLAGSLTDTQYF; cdr3_nt: TGTGCCAGCAGCTTAGCGGGATCGCTAACAGATACGCAGTATTTT
clone_size: many; v_call: TRBV10-3; d_call: TRBD1; j_call: TRBJ2-7; cdr3_aa: CAIKGATRYEQYF; cdr3_nt: TGTGCCATCAAGGGGGCTACCCGCTACGAGCAGTACTTC
clone_size: few; v_call: TRBV5-4; d_call: .; j_call: TRBJ2-1; cdr3_aa: CASSLGRTWFF; cdr3_nt: TGTGCCAGCAGCCTGGGGCGTACCTGGTTCTTC
clone_size: .; v_call: TRBV6-5; d_call: .; j_call: TRBJ1-1; cdr3_aa: CASRYDGASTEAFF; cdr3_nt: TGTGCCAGCAGGTACGATGGGGCCAGCACTGAAGCTTTCTTT
clone_size: .; v_call: TRBV7-8; d_call: .; j_call: TRBJ1-2; cdr3_aa: CASSLRTGLDGYTF; cdr3_nt: TGTGCCAGCAGCTTGAGAACAGGGCTCGATGGCTACACCTTC
clone_size: few; v_call: TRBV12-3/TRBV12-4; d_call: TRBD2; j_call: TRBJ2-1; cdr3_aa: CASRASGGRYNEQFF; cdr3_nt: TGTGCCAGTCGGGCTAGCGGGGGCCGTTACAATGAGCAGTTCTTC
clone_size: .; v_call: TRBV7-9; d_call: .; j_call: TRBJ1-2; cdr3_aa: CALSPDNTNYGYTF; cdr3_nt: TGTGCTTTGTCACCGGACAATACTAACTATGGCTACACCTTC
clone_size: many; v_call: TRBV20-1; d_call: TRBD2; j_call: TRBJ2-3; cdr3_aa: CSALTSGIKDTQYF; cdr3_nt: TGCAGTGCTCTAACTAGCGGGATTAAAGATACGCAGTATTTT
clone_size: few; v_call: TRBV2; d_call: .; j_call: TRBJ1-1; cdr3_aa: CASVGGGTKDTEAFF; cdr3_nt: TGTGCCAGCGTCGGCGGAGGAACTAAGGACACTGAAGCTTTCTTT
clone_size: .; v_call: TRBV12-3/TRBV12-4; d_call: .; j_call: TRBJ2-5; cdr3_aa: CASRSGGRETQYF; cdr3_nt: TGTGCCAGCAGAAGTGGGGGACGAGAGACCCAGTACTTC
clone_size: few; v_call: TRBV7-2; d_call: TRBD1; j_call: TRBJ2-7; cdr3_aa: CASSATGDEQYF; cdr3_nt: TGTGCCAGCAGCGCAACAGGGGACGAGCAGTACTTC
clone_size: few; v_call: TRBV30; d_call: TRBD1; j_call: TRBJ1-2; cdr3_aa: CAWSEGQGGLYGYAF; cdr3_nt: TGTGCCTGGAGTGAGGGGCAAGGGGGCCTCTATGGCTACGCCTTC
clone_size: .; v_call: TRBV6-5; d_call: .; j_call: TRBJ1-2; cdr3_aa: CASRRDYGYTF; cdr3_nt: TGTGCCAGCAGACGGGACTATGGCTACACCTTC
clone_size: many; v_call: TRBV20-1; d_call: TRBD1; j_call: TRBJ1-2; cdr3_aa: CSATTIEQGRYLYGYTF; cdr3_nt: TGCAGTGCAACCACGATTGAACAGGGGCGTTACCTCTATGGCTACACCTTC
clone_size: .; v_call: TRBV12-3/TRBV12-4; d_call: .; j_call: TRBJ2-7; cdr3_aa: CASSLGRQSYEQYF; cdr3_nt: TGTGCCAGCAGTTTAGGGCGACAGTCCTACGAGCAGTACTTC
clone_size: many; v_call: TRBV4-1; d_call: .; j_call: TRBJ1-2; cdr3_aa: CASSPQGYGYTF; cdr3_nt: TGCGCCAGCAGCCCACAGGGCTATGGCTACACCTTC
clone_size: .; v_call: TRBV5-1; d_call: TRBD1; j_call: TRBJ1-2; cdr3_aa: CASRVNVQGAHGYTF; cdr3_nt: TGCGCCAGCAGGGTGAACGTACAGGGGGCGCATGGCTACACCTTC
clone_size: few; v_call: TRBV29-1; d_call: TRBD1; j_call: TRBJ2-7; cdr3_aa: CSVGTGADEQYF; cdr3_nt: TGCAGCGTTGGGACAGGGGCAGACGAGCAGTACTTC
clone_size: many; v_call: TRBV20-1; d_call: .; j_call: TRBJ2-3; cdr3_aa: CSASTTYTGSSTDTQYF; cdr3_nt: TGCAGTGCTAGTACCACTTATACAGGTTCTAGCACAGATACGCAGTATTTT